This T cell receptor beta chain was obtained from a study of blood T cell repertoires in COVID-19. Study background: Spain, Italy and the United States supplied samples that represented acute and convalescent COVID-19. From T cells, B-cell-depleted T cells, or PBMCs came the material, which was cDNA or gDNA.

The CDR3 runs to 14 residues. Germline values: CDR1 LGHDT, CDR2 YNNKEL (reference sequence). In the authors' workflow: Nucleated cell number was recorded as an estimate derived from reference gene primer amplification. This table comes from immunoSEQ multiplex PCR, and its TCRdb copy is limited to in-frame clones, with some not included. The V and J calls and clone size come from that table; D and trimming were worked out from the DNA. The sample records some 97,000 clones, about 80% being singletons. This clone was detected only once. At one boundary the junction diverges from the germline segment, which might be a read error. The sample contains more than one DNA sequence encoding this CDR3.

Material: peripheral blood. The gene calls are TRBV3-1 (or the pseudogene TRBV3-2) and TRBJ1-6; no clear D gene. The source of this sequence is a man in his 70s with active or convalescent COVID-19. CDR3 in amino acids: CASRWSSYNSPLHF. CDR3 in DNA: TGTGCCAGCAGGTGGAGCTCCTATAATTCACCCCTCCATTTT.